Described below is a single TCR beta chain sequence and its context. Its target is not known. In each case, RNA was isolated and then reverse transcribed into cDNA as the sequencing template. Method: immunoSEQ multiplex PCR; TCRdb's copy keeps in-frame clones and lacks some. The data contain over 150,000 clones, approximately 62% of them singletons. Treatment indicated: oral pan-JAK inhibitor, 5-10 mg twice daily. This record comes from a study of CD8+ T cells in alopecia areata. General study results and limits: Treatment with tofacitinib significantly lowered scalp clonality and reduced expanded CD8+ clones among the top 100.

The sequence derives from a human donor with alopecia areata. The specimen was CD4+ T cells sorted from blood, collected at week 24, from a patient treated with tofacitinib.

CDR3 in DNA: TGTGCCTGGAGTGTAAATGAAAAACTGTTTTTT. Protein: CAWSVNEKLFF. The chain combines TRBV30 with TRBJ1-4; D gene ambiguous. The CDR3 sequence is 11 residues long. Per germline, CDR1 GTSNPN and CDR2 SVGIG (reference sequence). With 0 bases removed from V and 5 bases from J, the gap between germline ends came to 1 base. Looking up the rest from reference TRBV30 and TRBJ1-4 gives the full variable domain: SQTIHQWPATLVQPVGSPLSLECTVEGTSNPNLYWYRQAAGRGLQLLFYSVGIGQISSEVPQNLSASRPQDRQFILSSKKLLLSDSGFYLCAWSVNEKLFFGSGTQLSVL.